This TCR beta chain emerged from a study of T cells after yellow fever vaccination (dated by TCRdb to 2018 to 2020). Broadly, across the study: The SMART-Seq v4 Ultra Low Input RNA kit was used to prepare libraries from fractions with low cell numbers. Blood was drawn at multiple timepoints before and after primary and secondary immunization, with bulk PBMC replicates and cell subsets isolated. To follow T-cell clones before and after both primary and booster YFV17D yellow fever vaccination, bulk TCR alpha and beta repertoires underwent longitudinal sequencing. The cohort comprised two healthy male donors, one aged 18 to 30 and one aged 30 to 40 years. The investigation overall reported the following: Computational filtering was needed because FACS-sorted repertoires could contain abundant contaminating clonotypes from the bulk population. The secondary T-cell response was weaker than the primary response but faster, peaking on day 5 instead of day 15. Most clones expanded after primary vaccination were re-detected after the booster (about 95% of CD4 and approximately 85% of CD8), suggesting broad memory maintenance. A small fraction of clonotypes showed up in both the CD4 and CD8 compartments, probably as a result of convergent recombination. Because only two donors were included in the study, the extent to which the findings can be generalized is limited.

The treatment or condition label here, explained by the study, means: live attenuated yellow fever vaccine strain. Two biological replicates of bulk PBMCs were collected at each blood-draw timepoint. A standard Ficoll-Paque protocol was used to isolate PBMCs from peripheral blood. RNA was extracted with TriZol from bulk PBMCs, CD4 and CD8 fractions, and dextramer-positive and dextramer-negative fractions. Counted from cysteine to phenylalanine, this CDR3 has 11 amino acids. Only the CDR3 region is kept as DNA, spanning 33 bases read in frame from base 1. Reading the germline V gene gives CDR1 MNHEY and CDR2 SVGEGT. The V end gives up 9 bases and the J end 2 bases, leaving 1 base in the junction not matched to a gene. On this clonotype itself: Its cognate antigen has yet to be identified. Base qualities are not at hand, and no much larger clone is one base apart.

TCR cDNA was synthesized by 5'RACE template switching, which introduced a universal primer site and unique molecular identifiers. Priming for cDNA synthesis came from both the TCR alpha and TCR beta constant segments. Library amplification used two PCR steps, and the second PCR step added sample barcodes and sequencing adapters. Libraries were sequenced on Illumina HiSeq 2500 (2x100 bp) or NovaSeq (2x150 bp). As for the authors' bioinformatics: Demultiplexing of reads and collapsing into UMI consensus sequences were performed with MIGEC, and V(D)J alignment was carried out with MiXCR. Using edgeR on replicate PBMC samples, clonotypes were called vaccine-responding if FDR was below 0.01 and the log2 fold change was above 5 up to day 15. Each bulk clonotype received a CD4 or CD8 identity based on whether the sequenced CD4 or CD8 repertoire contained that clonotype at higher abundance. The public sequencing data were trimmed at Q25 with fastp and processed into clonotypes with MiXCR by TCRdb, which kept only in-frame beta chains. Rows are unified per CDR3 protein, each entry keeping the most common DNA and genes. The V and J calls shown here were made by TCRdb, not taken from the authors' results. The sample table contains approximately 300,000 distinct CDR3 sequences; only one count was recorded for approximately 7% of them. 15% to 20% of the sample comes from the top ten.

The receptor was isolated from a man younger than 30 who received the YFV17D yellow fever vaccine. The sequenced sample was PBMCs, obtained about 41 days after the first yellow fever vaccination. The sequence links TRBV6-2 or TRBV6-3 to TRBJ2-7; 7 bases in the junction line up with TRBD1. This receptor carries the CDR3 CASGTAYEQYF. The sequenced DNA: TGTGCCAGTGGGACAGCCTACGAGCAGTACTTC.